These 16 T cell receptor beta chains share one sample of origin, sequenced in a study of blood T cell repertoires in COVID-19. Libraries were prepared by immunoSEQ multiplex PCR; TCRdb keeps only in-frame clonotypes and omits some of them. The sample lists approximately 60,000 clones; approximately 85% were seen once. Sequencing used peripheral blood. The origin of the receptors is a human donor in a cohort sampled during active COVID-19.

The chain combines TRBV5-6 with TRBJ2-5; a weak D match, TRBD1 (5 bases). This CDR3 comprises 12 residues. Looked up from germline, CDR1 is SGHDT and CDR2 is YYEEEE. Trimming cost V 4 bases and J 9 bases, with 13 bases left between them. The CDR3 reads CASSLAAGPQYF. In nucleotides, the CDR3 is TGTGCCAGCAGCCTTGCCGCAGGGCCCCAGTACTTC.

In DNA form, the CDR3 reads TGTGCCACCCAACAGGGGGCGACAGATACGCAGTATTTT. This sequence encodes CATQQGATDTQYF. This chain joins TRBV24-1 and TRBJ2-3; 9 positions agree with TRBD1. The trim removed 9 bases at V and 3 bases at J, leaving 3 bases unmatched. CDR3 length: 13 amino acids. Germline values: CDR1 KGHDR, CDR2 SFDVKD.

This chain joins TRBV7-2 and TRBJ2-5, with D unresolved. Germline V lookup: CDR1 SGHTA, CDR2 FQGNSA. Trimming took off 5 bases at V and 5 bases at J, with 9 bases between the two ends. CDR3 size: 12 residues. CDR3 sequence: CASSPSRETQYF. The CDR3, as DNA: TGTGCCAGCAGCCCCTCCCGGGAGACCCAGTACTTC.

The chain is built from TRBV19 and TRBJ2-3; the D gene is possibly TRBD2 (6 bases). Trimming took 3 bases from V and 2 from J, leaving 15 bases between them. This CDR3 region has 16 residues. Germline loops: CDR1 LNHDA, CDR2 SQIVND (reference sequence). The CDR3 is CASSIYPSETTDTQYF. Written as DNA, the CDR3 is TGTGCCAGTAGTATCTACCCTAGCGAGACCACAGATACGCAGTATTTT.

This clone occurred once. V gene TRBV12-5 combines with J gene TRBJ2-1; D perhaps matches TRBD2 (5 bases). Trimming cost V 5 bases and J 10 bases, with 15 bases left between them. This CDR3 is 13 amino acids long. Germline CDR1 LGHNT, CDR2 FRNRAP. CDR3 residues: CASGPILGGEQFF. For the CDR3, the DNA is TGTGCTAGTGGTCCCATCCTGGGCGGGGAGCAGTTCTTC.

The chain is built from TRBV28 and TRBJ1-5; 10 nucleotides agree with TRBD1. The CDR3 loop spans 16 amino acids. The ends lost 5 bases at V and 2 bases at J; junction bases unmatched: 6. Germline CDR1 is MDHEN and CDR2 is SYDVKM. The CDR3 sequence: CASSPRTGGGNQPQHF. CDR3 DNA sequence: TGTGCCAGCAGTCCACGGACAGGGGGAGGCAATCAGCCCCAGCATTTT.

In this sample, this clone turned up a few times. This chain uses TRBV6-2 or TRBV6-3 with TRBJ2-5; 9 bases match TRBD1. The CDR3 consists of 16 residues. V lost 5 bases to trimming and J lost 2 bases; unmatched junction nucleotides: 9. CDR1 is MNHEY, CDR2 SVGEGT, per germline. The CDR3 DNA is TGTGCCAGCAGTGACGGGACAGGGTTTGGTCAAGAGACCCAGTACTTC. It yields the protein CASSDGTGFGQETQYF.

The chain recombines TRBV7-6 with TRBJ2-1; TRBD2 matches at 12 bases. The CDR3 extends over 15 amino acids. Germline loops: CDR1 SGHVS, CDR2 FNYEAQ. Trimming removed 4 bases from V and 7 bases from J; junction bases left unmatched: 5. CDR3 sequence (DNA): TGTGCCAGCAGCTCTCTAGCGGGGGGGCTTAATGAGCAGTTCTTC. Translation: CASSSLAGGLNEQFF.

The chain is built from TRBV18 and TRBJ1-2; D gene uncertain. Germline CDR1 is KGHSH and CDR2 is LQKENI. V lost 2 bases and J 8 bases, leaving 27 bases between the germline ends. This CDR3 contains 18 residues. The CDR3 bases are TGTGCCAGCTCACCATGGCCATCCGGAGCAAGTTCCCATGGGGGCTACACCTTC. The encoded protein is CASSPWPSGASSHGGYTF.

V gene TRBV7-3 combines with J gene TRBJ2-1; the match to TRBD2 covers 11 bases. The CDR3 is 17 residues long. With V trimmed by 3 bases and J by 0 bases, 4 bases remained unmatched. Germline values: CDR1 SGHTA, CDR2 FQGTGA. CDR3 protein: CASSLTSGVSSYNEQFF. The CDR3 coding sequence is TGTGCCAGCAGCTTGACTAGCGGGGTAAGCTCCTACAATGAGCAGTTCTTC.

The V and J genes are TRBV15 and TRBJ2-3; TRBD2 matches 8 bases. The J segment lost 1 base and the V segment lost 10 bases, leaving 16 bases of the junction unmatched. Germline-derived CDR1 and CDR2 are LNHNV and YYDKDF (reference sequence). The length of the CDR3 is 17 residues. The CDR3 DNA reads TGTGCCAGACATTGGTACGGTAGCGGGAAATGCACAGATACGCAGTATTTT. It translates to CARHWYGSGKCTDTQYF.

This chain connects TRBV30 to TRBJ1-2, with D tentatively TRBD1 (6 bases). This CDR3 comprises 13 residues. Trimming stripped 4 bases from V and 4 bases from J, with 13 bases between. CDR1 GTSNPN and CDR2 SVGIG come from the germline V gene (reference sequence). CDR3 nucleotides: TGTGCCTGGAAAGACAGGAGGCTCTATGGCTACACCTTC. Its protein product is CAWKDRRLYGYTF.

Only one count was recorded for this clone. This chain connects TRBV19 to TRBJ2-5; maybe TRBD1 (6 bases). Looked up from germline, CDR1 is LNHDA and CDR2 is SQIVND (reference sequence). CDR3 length: 15 amino acids. Trimming took off 0 bases at V and 5 bases at J, with 13 bases between the two ends. The chain's CDR3 is CASSIDQTGAETQYF. As DNA, the CDR3 is TGTGCCAGTAGTATAGATCAGACAGGCGCTGAGACCCAGTACTTC.

V is TRBV10-3 and J is TRBJ1-2; no definite D call. The ends were cut back, 10 bases at V and 3 bases at J, with 18 bases in the middle. The CDR3 runs 14 residues. Germline V gene data show CDR1 as ENHRY and CDR2 as SYGVKD. CDR3 residues: CATGEESTYYGYTF. The DNA for the CDR3 is TGTGCCACCGGGGAGGAGAGCACCTACTATGGCTACACCTTC.

This rearrangement joins TRBV5-1 to TRBJ2-5, with 7 bases fitting TRBD2. V lost 4 bases to trimming and J lost 5 bases; unmatched junction nucleotides: 14. In germline, CDR1 is SGHRS, CDR2 YFSETQ. There are 16 residues in the CDR3. The CDR3 DNA is TGCGCCAGCAGCCTCGGGACTAACTATCTCGGGGAGACCCAGTACTTC. Amino acid sequence: CASSLGTNYLGETQYF.

This chain connects TRBV4-1 to TRBJ1-1; 11 nucleotides align to TRBD1. The CDR3 contains 18 residues. Germline values: CDR1 MGHRA, CDR2 YSYEKL. V gave up 2 bases and J gave up 5 bases; unmatched junction bases: 13. The CDR3 spells CASSQKGGPGTGGTEAFF. CDR3 DNA: TGCGCCAGCAGCCAAAAGGGGGGACCCGGGACAGGGGGGACTGAAGCTTTCTTT.